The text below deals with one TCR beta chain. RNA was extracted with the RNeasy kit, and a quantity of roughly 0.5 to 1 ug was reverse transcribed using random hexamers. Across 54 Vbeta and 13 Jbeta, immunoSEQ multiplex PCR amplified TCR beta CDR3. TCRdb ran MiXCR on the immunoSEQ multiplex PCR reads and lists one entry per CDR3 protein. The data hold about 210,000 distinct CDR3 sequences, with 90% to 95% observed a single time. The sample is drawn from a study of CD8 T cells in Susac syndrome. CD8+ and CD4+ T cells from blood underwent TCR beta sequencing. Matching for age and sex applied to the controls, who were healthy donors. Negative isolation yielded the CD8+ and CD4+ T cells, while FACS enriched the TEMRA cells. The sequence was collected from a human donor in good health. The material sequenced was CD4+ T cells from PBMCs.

Here the CDR3 DNA reads TGTGCCAGCACCCGGGGAGGGGCAGGCGGGGAGCTGTTTTTT. Translating it yields CASTRGGAGGELFF. V gene TRBV27 combines with J gene TRBJ2-2, with 7 bases fitting TRBD2. With 7 bases clipped from V and 7 bases from J, the junction kept 9 bases outside the gene matches. Per germline, CDR1 MNHEY and CDR2 SMNVEV (reference sequence). This CDR3 has 14 residues.